This T cell receptor (beta chain) is drawn from a study of blood T cell repertoires in COVID-19. Some clones are missing from TCRdb's copy, which holds only in-frame ones; the method was immunoSEQ multiplex PCR. Of roughly 500,000 clones listed, 75% to 90% are singletons. Trimming removed 5 bases at V and 0 bases at J, with 14 bases between. CDR1 is MNHEY and CDR2 is SMNVEV in the germline V gene (reference sequence). CDR3 size: 16 residues. The sample consisted of peripheral blood. This TCR came from a man aged 18 to 35 with COVID-19, enrolled during active disease. The rearrangement uses TRBV27 and TRBJ2-1; weak D call: TRBD2 (5 bases). CDR3 loop: CASSPTVGSSYNEQFF. CDR3 nucleotides: TGTGCCAGCAGTCCGACGGTGGGGAGCTCCTACAATGAGCAGTTCTTC.